This entry lists 30 T cell receptor beta chains sequenced from one sample in a study of blood T cell repertoires in COVID-19. Profiling relied on immunoSEQ multiplex PCR, and the TCRdb table lists in-frame clones only, not all of them. The data contain 59,000 or so clones, roughly 80% of them seen just once; the ten biggest clones take up roughly 18%. The sample was peripheral blood. The receptors here all came from a woman aged 45-65 years with active or convalescent COVID-19.

In this sample, this clone turned up once. The chain combines TRBV3-1 (or the pseudogene TRBV3-2) with TRBJ2-3, with TRBD2 identical over 10 bases. After removal of 4 bases from V and 5 bases from J, the junction contained 9 bases not matched to a gene. The CDR3 has 16 amino acids. Germline V lookup: CDR1 LGHDT, CDR2 YNNKEL (reference sequence). The CDR3 spells CASSLTLAGGGDTQYF. CDR3 DNA sequence: TGTGCCAGCAGCCTAACGTTAGCGGGAGGTGGAGATACGCAGTATTTT.

This rearrangement joins TRBV29-1 to TRBJ2-7; 12 bases map to TRBD2. There are 13 residues in the CDR3. Germline lookup yields CDR1 SQVTM and CDR2 ANQGSEA. J lost 7 bases, V lost 4 bases, and 5 bases had no gene match. CDR3 region: CSVGLAGAGEQYF. CDR3 bases: TGCAGCGTTGGACTAGCGGGAGCTGGGGAGCAGTACTTC.

The chain combines TRBV5-1 with TRBJ1-1, with D perhaps TRBD1 (6 bases). The V end lost 2 bases, the J end lost 3 bases, and 14 bases lay between the germline ends. Germline values: CDR1 SGHRS, CDR2 YFSETQ. The CDR3 sequence is 15 residues long. CDR3 loop: CASSLQGIWDTEAFF. The CDR3 DNA reads TGCGCCAGCAGCTTACAGGGAATCTGGGACACTGAAGCTTTCTTT.

This clone was recorded a few times. The rearrangement links TRBV24-1 to TRBJ2-1; 7 bases fit TRBD2. Trimming cost V 1 base and J 3 bases; bases outside gene matches: 11. The germline CDR1 and CDR2 sequences are KGHDR and SFDVKD. This CDR3 has 18 amino acids. This CDR3 reads CATSDFRPSGIFYNEQFF. Here the CDR3 DNA reads TGTGCCACCAGTGATTTCCGGCCCAGCGGGATTTTCTACAATGAGCAGTTCTTC.

V gene TRBV7-9 combines with J gene TRBJ2-2; D not resolved. The germline V gene encodes CDR1 SEHNR and CDR2 FQNEAQ (reference sequence). The CDR3 runs 18 residues. The V end was cut by 5 bases, the J end by 0 bases, with 19 bases between. In nucleotides, the CDR3 is TGTGCCAGCAGCCCCCTTTCGTTTCGCGAAACGAACACCGGGGAGCTGTTTTTT. Residues: CASSPLSFRETNTGELFF.

The rearrangement joins TRBV5-6 to TRBJ2-5; D is possibly TRBD1 (6 bases). Germline loops: CDR1 SGHDT, CDR2 YYEEEE. This CDR3 has 14 amino acids. V was pared by 0 bases and J by 5 bases, with 11 bases between. The CDR3 here is CASSLDQGHETQYF. The CDR3 coding sequence is TGTGCCAGCAGCTTGGACCAGGGGCACGAGACCCAGTACTTC.

This chain links TRBV5-5 with TRBJ2-2; TRBD1 aligns across 7 bases. J was trimmed by 5 bases and V by 2 bases; bases with no gene match: 6. CDR3 length: 15 residues. In germline, CDR1 is SGHKS, CDR2 YYEKEE (reference sequence). The CDR3 region is CASSFLTGDTGELFF. CDR3 nucleotide sequence: TGTGCCAGCAGCTTTCTTACAGGGGATACCGGGGAGCTGTTTTTT.

There are many counts of this clone. The chain carries TRBV7-8 and TRBJ1-6, with TRBD1 matching over 8 bases. The CDR3 totals 17 residues. V lost 5 bases and J lost 9; bases outside the gene matches: 15. Germline V gene lookup returns CDR1 SGHVS and CDR2 FQNEAQ. The CDR3 is CASSHLAGGTGGSPLHF. DNA of the CDR3: TGTGCCAGCAGCCACTTAGCAGGAGGAACAGGGGGTTCACCCCTCCACTTT.

The V call is TRBV15, the J call TRBJ2-2, with D possibly being TRBD2 (8 bases). The V gene lost 3 bases and the J gene lost 6 bases, with 14 bases spanning the gap. The germline V gene has CDR1 LNHNV and CDR2 YYDKDF (reference sequence). The CDR3 runs to 15 residues. CDR3 sequence: CATSSGRGRSGELFF. The CDR3, as DNA: TGTGCCACCAGCAGCGGGAGGGGGCGGTCCGGGGAGCTGTTTTTT.

The chain uses TRBV18 and TRBJ2-6; TRBD1 is a possible D gene (6 bases). The CDR3 length is 16 residues. Germline assignment: CDR1 KGHSH and CDR2 LQKENI. V shed 3 bases and J shed 0 bases, with 9 bases lying between them. CDR3 residues: CASSPNRVSGANVLTF. The CDR3 region has the DNA TGTGCCAGCTCACCCAACAGGGTCTCTGGGGCCAACGTCCTGACTTTC.

As to this clone: Germline is not matched at one junction end, which may reflect a read error. The gene calls are TRBV6-5 and TRBJ1-6, with a possible D match to TRBD1 (6 bases). The CDR3 is made up of 15 amino acids. The germline CDR1 and CDR2 sequences are MNHEY and SVGAGI. CDR3 amino acids: CASSYRGGGNPPLHF. The CDR3 DNA reads as TGTGCCAGCAGTTACAGAGGGGGGGGTAATCCACCCCTCCACTTT.

This chain uses TRBV5-1 with TRBJ2-5, with 11 positions matching TRBD2. Looked up from germline, CDR1 is SGHRS and CDR2 is YFSETQ. V trimming: 5 bases; J trimming: 1 base; junction bases outside the gene matches: 4. This CDR3 has 15 residues. In DNA form, the CDR3 reads TGCGCCAGCAGGCCGGGACTAGCGGTCCAAGAGACCCAGTACTTC. As protein: CASRPGLAVQETQYF.

V gene TRBV18 combines with J gene TRBJ2-1; 9 bases are shared with TRBD2. CDR3 length: 16 residues. CDR1 is KGHSH, CDR2 LQKENI, per germline. J gave up 0 bases and V 3 bases, and 3 bases lay outside the gene matches. Here the CDR3 DNA reads TGTGCCAGCTCACCTGGCGGGAGGGCCTCCTACAATGAGCAGTTCTTC. Its protein is CASSPGGRASYNEQFF.

The chain links TRBV18 to TRBJ2-4, with D possibly TRBD2 on 5 matching bases. V lost 1 base and J 0 bases, leaving 13 bases between the germline ends. The CDR3 is made up of 17 amino acids. From germline, CDR1 is KGHSH and CDR2 LQKENI. CDR3 sequence: CASSPLEGPIAKNIQYF. The CDR3 DNA is TGTGCCAGCTCACCACTAGAGGGTCCCATAGCCAAAAACATTCAGTACTTC.

The chain couples TRBV6-6 to TRBJ2-7; the D gene is possibly TRBD1 (7 bases). CDR1 MNHNY and CDR2 SVGAGI come from the germline V gene (reference sequence). The CDR3 contains 13 residues. The V gene lost 6 bases and the J gene lost 3 bases, with 12 bases spanning the gap. CDR3 sequence reads: CASRRQGGYEQYF. CDR3 DNA sequence: TGTGCCAGCAGACGACAGGGAGGCTACGAGCAGTACTTC.

The chain couples TRBV23-1 to TRBJ2-7, with 8 bases that match TRBD1. TRBV23-1 is an ORF, with its function uncertain. The trim removed 11 bases at V and 2 bases at J, leaving 5 bases unmatched. The CDR3 length is 12 residues. CDR3 residues: CAARTGPYEQYF. The CDR3 DNA reads as TGCGCCGCCAGGACAGGGCCCTACGAGCAGTACTTC.

The V call is TRBV9, the J call TRBJ1-4, with a possible D match to TRBD1 (6 bases). Germline V gene data show CDR1 as SGDLS and CDR2 as YYNGEE. The length of the CDR3 is 17 residues. The V gene lost 4 bases and the J gene lost 3 bases, with 19 bases spanning the gap. CDR3: CASSQRGGPGANEKLFF. The CDR3 DNA sequence: TGTGCCAGCAGCCAACGCGGGGGGCCCGGGGCTAATGAAAAACTGTTTTTT.

The chain is built from TRBV10-1 and TRBJ2-7, with D perhaps matching TRBD2 (6 bases). Germline assignment: CDR1 WNHNN and CDR2 SYGVQD (reference sequence). This CDR3 contains 15 residues. V lost 7 bases and J 2 bases, leaving 18 bases between the germline ends. The chain's CDR3 is CASTKSGFSPYEQYF. CDR3 sequence (DNA): TGCGCCAGCACCAAGAGCGGGTTCTCCCCCTACGAGCAGTACTTC.

J is TRBJ2-2 and V is TRBV5-1; 9 bases fit TRBD1. Germline CDR1 is SGHRS and CDR2 is YFSETQ. The CDR3 is made up of 16 amino acids. V lost 5 bases and J lost 4; bases outside the gene matches: 9. This CDR3 reads CASRSGTGTVTGELFF. The CDR3 nucleotides read TGCGCCAGCAGGTCGGGGACAGGGACGGTCACCGGGGAGCTGTTTTTT.

In this sample, this clone turned up a few times. The chain combines TRBV19 with TRBJ1-2, with D unclear. Germline values: CDR1 LNHDA, CDR2 SQIVND (reference sequence). The CDR3 totals 13 residues. V lost 1 base and J lost 3, with 6 bases in between. DNA for the CDR3: TGTGCCAGTAGTATAGCCAGATACTATGGCTACACCTTC. Translating gives CASSIARYYGYTF.

J is TRBJ1-5 and V is TRBV10-3; the match to TRBD1 covers 8 bases. This CDR3 spans 14 amino acids. The V and J ends lost 6 bases and 7 bases, in that order; junction bases with no gene match: 8. From germline, CDR1 is ENHRY and CDR2 SYGVKD. The CDR3 DNA is TGTGCCATCAGCGGCGACAGGGGTGGGCAGCCCCAGCATTTT. Its translation: CAISGDRGGQPQHF.

The CDR3 spells CASSFSGDSYNEQFF. The CDR3 DNA follows: TGCGCCAGCAGCTTTAGCGGAGACTCCTACAATGAGCAGTTCTTC. V gene TRBV5-1 combines with J gene TRBJ2-1, with a tentative D call TRBD2 (6 bases). Germline CDR1 and CDR2: SGHRS and YFSETQ. The CDR3 totals 15 residues. V lost 2 bases and J lost 0, with 9 bases in between.

This chain uses TRBV2 with TRBJ2-2, with D possibly TRBD2 on 5 matching bases. The germline gives CDR1 SNHLY, CDR2 FYNNEI. V lost 7 bases to trimming and J lost 2 bases, with 8 bases between them. The CDR3 is 13 residues long. CDR3 in amino acids: CASKTGNTGELFF. The CDR3 bases are TGTGCCAGCAAAACGGGAAACACCGGGGAGCTGTTTTTT.

This clone is a singleton in its sample. The V call is TRBV7-2, the J call TRBJ2-7; 7 nucleotides line up with TRBD2. The V gene's germline CDR1 is SGHTA and CDR2 FQGNSA. Trimming removed 0 bases from V and 3 bases from J; junction bases left unmatched: 11. The CDR3 sequence is 17 residues long. The CDR3: CASSLAMGGRSLYEQYF. In DNA, the CDR3 is TGTGCCAGCAGCTTAGCTATGGGAGGGCGTTCACTCTACGAGCAGTACTTC.

This clone showed up just a few times. The V call is TRBV7-9, the J call TRBJ1-4, with 7 bases lining up with TRBD1. CDR1 is SEHNR and CDR2 is FQNEAQ in the germline V gene (reference sequence). J lost 8 bases, V lost 1 base, and 7 bases had no gene match. The CDR3 runs 15 residues. The CDR3 nucleotides are TGTGCCAGCAGCTTAGTTCGGACAGGCCTAGAAAAACTGTTTTTT. This encodes CASSLVRTGLEKLFF.

The chain carries TRBV12-3 or TRBV12-4 and TRBJ2-2; no clear D. The CDR3 extends over 13 amino acids. V was clipped by 6 bases and J by 9 bases, with 14 bases between them. CDR3: CASRRDIYRELFF. As DNA, the CDR3 is TGTGCCAGCAGAAGAGACATATACCGGGAGCTGTTTTTT.

The rearrangement uses TRBV5-1 and TRBJ1-2, with 10 positions matching TRBD1. CDR1 is SGHRS and CDR2 is YFSETQ in the germline V gene. V trimming: 0 bases; J trimming: 4 bases; junction bases outside the gene matches: 0. The CDR3 runs to 14 residues. The CDR3 DNA follows: TGCGCCAGCAGCTTGGGGGACAGGGGCTATGGCTACACCTTC. This sequence encodes CASSLGDRGYGYTF. Using reference TRBV5-1 and TRBJ1-2 for the parts outside the CDR3, the full variable domain is KAGVTQTPRYLIKTRGQQVTLSCSPISGHRSVSWYQQTPGQGLQFLFEYFSETQRNKGNFPGRFSGRQFSNSRSEMNVSTLELGDSALYLCASSLGDRGYGYTFGSGTRLTVV.

V and J are TRBV5-6 and TRBJ2-7; D unresolved. The CDR3 totals 15 residues. With 2 bases removed from V and 4 bases from J, the gap between germline ends came to 16 bases. Germline V gene sequence: CDR1 SGHDT, CDR2 YYEEEE. This CDR3 reads CASSLVGHSQYEQYF. The CDR3 DNA follows: TGTGCCAGCAGCTTAGTTGGCCATAGCCAATACGAGCAGTACTTC.

The chain carries TRBV30 and TRBJ2-7; 11 nucleotides line up with TRBD2. V was clipped by 5 bases and J by 1 base; unmatched bases: 10. The germline V gene encodes CDR1 GTSNPN and CDR2 SVGIG (reference sequence). This CDR3 has 16 amino acids. Written as DNA, the CDR3 is TGTGCCTGGTCTGGGACTAGCGGAGGCAGGTCCTACGAGCAGTACTTC. Its protein is CAWSGTSGGRSYEQYF.

CDR3 loop: CASRAGTANEKLFF. CDR3 nucleotides: TGTGCCAGCAGAGCCGGGACAGCTAATGAAAAACTGTTTTTT. This chain joins TRBV2 and TRBJ1-4; TRBD1 matches 7 bases. In germline, CDR1 is SNHLY, CDR2 FYNNEI. V was clipped by 6 bases and J by 3 bases; unmatched bases: 4. The CDR3 runs to 14 residues. The whole variable domain, filled in from reference TRBV2 and TRBJ1-4, reads EPEVTQTPSHQVTQMGQEVILRCVPISNHLYFYWYRQILGQKVEFLVSFYNNEISEKSEIFDDQFSVERPDGSNFTLKIRSTKLEDSAMYFCASRAGTANEKLFFGSGTQLSVL.